The 16 T cell receptor beta chains in this list originate from one sample, sequenced in a study of vaccination and CD4 T cells after COVID-19. Sequencing of cultured CD4+ T cell DNA used the Oncomine TCR Beta short-read assay. A single record per CDR3 protein comes from TCRdb applying MiXCR to the PCR reads. The sample consists of 15,000 or so distinct CDR3 sequences, almost 50% of them appearing once. The treatment here: approximately nine-day PBMC culture with coronavirus spike peptide pools or control peptides (ViraFEST assay). No antigen is known for these receptors. The sample consisted of cultured CD4+ T cells from blood, taken after SARS-CoV-2 vaccination. The receptors here all came from a human donor with COVID-19.

The V call is TRBV4-2, the J call TRBJ2-5; D may be TRBD1 or TRBD2 (5 bases each). V shed 0 bases and J shed 4 bases, with 15 bases lying between them. The germline gives CDR1 LGHNA, CDR2 YNFKEQ. The CDR3 has 16 residues. The CDR3 DNA sequence: TGTGCCAGCAGCCAAGATGGGCAGGGAGTCCGAGAGACCCAGTACTTC. Translation gives CASSQDGQGVRETQYF.

This clonotype occurred a few times. The rearrangement uses TRBV6-1 and TRBJ1-1, with D uncertain. This CDR3 comprises 14 residues. Trimming pared 3 bases from V and 4 bases from J, leaving 12 bases between. Germline V gene data show CDR1 as MNHNS and CDR2 as SASEGT. CDR3 region: CASSDLWGGTEAFF. CDR3 DNA: TGTGCCAGCAGTGATTTGTGGGGAGGCACTGAAGCTTTCTTT.

The J gene is TRBJ1-1, the V gene TRBV7-2; TRBD1 is a possible D gene (6 bases). V was pared by 5 bases and J by 1 base, with 17 bases between. Germline V CDR1 and CDR2: SGHTA, FQGNSA. The CDR3 is made up of 16 amino acids. The CDR3 here is CASSTQGGVRNTEAFF. As DNA, the CDR3 is TGTGCCAGCAGCACTCAAGGGGGGGTTAGGAACACTGAAGCTTTCTTT. Full variable domain (missing parts from reference TRBV7-2 and TRBJ1-1): GAGVSQSPSNKVTEKGKDVELRCDPISGHTALYWYRQSLGQGLEFLIYFQGNSAPDKSGLPSDRFSAERTGGSVSTLTIQRTQQEDSAVYLCASSTQGGVRNTEAFFGQGTRLTVV.

In this sample, this clonotype turned up a few times. The chain is built from TRBV20-1 and TRBJ1-2; perhaps TRBD1 as D (5 bases). V was pared by 6 bases and J by 8 bases, with 19 bases between. In germline, CDR1 is DFQATT, CDR2 SNEGSKA (reference sequence). This CDR3 has 13 residues. In DNA, the CDR3 is TGCAGTGCCCTAGCAGACAGCTTCGAAGGCTACACCTTC. Protein product: CSALADSFEGYTF.

This chain uses TRBV30 with TRBJ2-5; D is unresolved. The CDR3 loop spans 8 amino acids. From germline, CDR1 is GTSNPN and CDR2 SVGIG (reference sequence). Trimming took off 3 bases at V and 9 bases at J, with 2 bases between the two ends. Here the CDR3 DNA reads TGTGCCTGGAGGGCCCAGTACTTC. Protein: CAWRAQYF.

There are a few counts of this clonotype. This chain joins TRBV12-3 or TRBV12-4 and TRBJ1-5, with 8 positions matching TRBD1. V lost 6 bases to trimming and J lost 6 bases; unmatched junction nucleotides: 10. There are 15 residues in the CDR3. CDR3 DNA: TGTGCCAGCAGCACGGACAGGGATTGGGGTCAGCCCCAGCATTTT. Amino acids: CASSTDRDWGQPQHF.

The chain employs TRBV7-9 and TRBJ1-5; D call uncertain. CDR3 length: 14 residues. The V gene lost 3 bases and the J gene lost 3 bases, with 9 bases spanning the gap. CDR1 and CDR2 from the germline V gene are SEHNR and FQNEAQ (reference sequence). This chain's CDR3 is CASSFSGDNQPQHF. The CDR3 coding sequence is TGTGCCAGCAGCTTTTCCGGGGACAATCAGCCCCAGCATTTT.

The chain is built from TRBV5-4 and TRBJ2-7; D assignment may be TRBD1 or TRBD2 (6 bases each). With 4 bases removed from V and 6 bases from J, the gap between germline ends came to 17 bases. Germline V gives CDR1 SGHNT, CDR2 YYREEE (reference sequence). This CDR3 contains 14 residues. CDR3 bases: TGTGCCAGCAGCCTGGGGGGCGCCGGTCCCGAGCAGTACTTC. It codes for CASSLGGAGPEQYF.

This sequence joins TRBV9 and TRBJ2-1, with D tentatively TRBD2 (6 bases). Germline V gene sequence: CDR1 SGDLS, CDR2 YYNGEE. The CDR3 spans 15 residues. The V gene lost 0 bases and the J gene lost 1 base, with 8 bases spanning the gap. As DNA, the CDR3 is TGTGCCAGCAGCGTAGGGGGACTGTCCTACAATGAGCAGTTCTTC. This gives the protein CASSVGGLSYNEQFF.

V and J are TRBV1 and TRBJ1-4. TRBV1 corresponds to a pseudogene. This CDR3 has 15 amino acids. CDR3 nucleotides: TGCACCAGCAGACATATACAAAAGTGTGTTGAAAAACTGTTTTTT. This codes for CTSRHIQKCVEKLFF.

The chain recombines TRBV20-1 with TRBJ2-3; 12 bases align to TRBD2. Germline CDR1 reads DFQATT; CDR2 reads SNEGSKA (reference sequence). The CDR3 length is 15 residues. V was clipped by 3 bases and J by 4 bases; unmatched bases: 5. CDR3 loop: CSASLLAGGSDTQYF. The CDR3 DNA reads TGCAGTGCTAGTTTGCTAGCGGGGGGGTCAGATACGCAGTATTTT.

The chain recombines TRBV7-8 with TRBJ2-2; tentative D call: TRBD2 (6 bases). CDR3 length: 14 residues. Germline V gene lookup returns CDR1 SGHVS and CDR2 FQNEAQ. Trimming took off 5 bases at V and 5 bases at J, with 12 bases between the two ends. In DNA, the CDR3 is TGTGCCAGCAGCCCCCGGGAGCCGACCGGGGAGCTGTTTTTT. Translated: CASSPREPTGELFF.

This clonotype showed up just a few times. CDR3 DNA sequence: TGTGCCAGCCGAGGGGGGGCTGAAGCTTTCTTT. The encoded protein is CASRGGAEAFF. The V gene is TRBV11-3, the J gene TRBJ1-1; TRBD1 might be the D (6 bases). Germline V lookup: CDR1 SGHNT, CDR2 YENEEA. The CDR3 has 11 amino acids. Trimming left V 8 bases short and J 6 bases short, with 10 bases between.

The chain recombines TRBV2 with TRBJ1-2, with D uncertain. CDR1 and CDR2 from the germline V gene are SNHLY and FYNNEI. CDR3 length: 13 residues. Trimming took off 10 bases at V and 2 bases at J, with 14 bases between the two ends. The CDR3 sequence: CATEPLPNYGYTF. In DNA form, the CDR3 reads TGTGCCACCGAGCCCTTACCGAACTATGGCTACACCTTC.

This chain links TRBV27 with TRBJ2-1; D not certain. V was trimmed by 2 bases and J by 6 bases, leaving 11 bases between them. This CDR3 region has 14 residues. The V gene's germline CDR1 is MNHEY and CDR2 SMNVEV (reference sequence). CDR3 sequence (DNA): TGTGCCAGCAGTTTAAATGGGTGGGGCAATGAGCAGTTCTTC. It encodes CASSLNGWGNEQFF.

This clonotype was seen once. The CDR3 nucleotides are TGTGCCAGCAGCTTTGGATCACCAAGAGGGAATCAGCCCCAGCATTTT. Its translation is CASSFGSPRGNQPQHF. J is TRBJ1-5 and V is TRBV7-2; D not certain. The CDR3 covers 16 residues. V shed 3 bases and J shed 4 bases, with 16 bases lying between them. Germline V gene lookup returns CDR1 SGHTA and CDR2 FQGNSA.